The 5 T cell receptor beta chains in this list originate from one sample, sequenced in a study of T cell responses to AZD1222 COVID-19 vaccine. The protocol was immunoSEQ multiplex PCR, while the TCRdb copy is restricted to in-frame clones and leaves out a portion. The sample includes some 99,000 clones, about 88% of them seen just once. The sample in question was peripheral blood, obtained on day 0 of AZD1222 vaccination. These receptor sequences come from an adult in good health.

CDR3 residues: CASSQGIRGLVSTEAFF. The CDR3 region has the DNA TGCGCCAGCAGCCAAGGTATAAGGGGGCTTGTTTCCACTGAAGCTTTCTTT. V gene TRBV4-3 combines with J gene TRBJ1-1; 7 positions match TRBD1. The CDR3 has 17 amino acids. Germline V lookup: CDR1 LGHNA, CDR2 YSLEER. The ends lost 1 base at V and 4 bases at J; junction bases unmatched: 12.

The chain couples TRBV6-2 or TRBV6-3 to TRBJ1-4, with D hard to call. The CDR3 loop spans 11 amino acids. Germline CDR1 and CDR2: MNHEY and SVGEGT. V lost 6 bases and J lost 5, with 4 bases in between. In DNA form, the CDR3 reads TGTGCCAGCAGCCAGAATGAAAAACTGTTTTTT. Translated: CASSQNEKLFF.

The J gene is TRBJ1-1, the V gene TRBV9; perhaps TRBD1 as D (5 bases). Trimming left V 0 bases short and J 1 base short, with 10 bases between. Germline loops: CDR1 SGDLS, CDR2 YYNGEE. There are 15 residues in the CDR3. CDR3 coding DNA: TGTGCCAGCAGCGTAGGTCCCAGGGCGAACACTGAAGCTTTCTTT. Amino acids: CASSVGPRANTEAFF. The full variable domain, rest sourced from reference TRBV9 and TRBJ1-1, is DSGVTQTPKHLITATGQRVTLRCSPRSGDLSVYWYQQSLDQGLQFLIQYYNGEERAKGNILERFSAQQFPDLHSELNLSSLELGDSALYFCASSVGPRANTEAFFGQGTRLTVV.

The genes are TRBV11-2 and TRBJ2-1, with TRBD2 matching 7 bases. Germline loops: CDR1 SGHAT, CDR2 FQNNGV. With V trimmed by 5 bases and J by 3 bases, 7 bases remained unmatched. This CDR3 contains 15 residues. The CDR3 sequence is CASSPSAGLYNEQFF. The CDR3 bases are TGTGCCAGCAGCCCCTCAGCGGGGCTCTACAATGAGCAGTTCTTC.

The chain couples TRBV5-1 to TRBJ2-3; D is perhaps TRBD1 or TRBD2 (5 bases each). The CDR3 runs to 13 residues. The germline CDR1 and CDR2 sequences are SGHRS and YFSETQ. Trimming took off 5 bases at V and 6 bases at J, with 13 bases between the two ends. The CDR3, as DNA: TGCGCCAGCAGTGTGGAAGAGGGGGATACGCAGTATTTT. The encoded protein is CASSVEEGDTQYF.